These T cell receptor beta chains were read from a single sample in a study of shared clonotypes between healthy human individuals. Sequencing used immunoSEQ multiplex PCR; TCRdb keeps in-frame clones, though not all of them. The sample lists about 2.3 million clones; 85% to 95% were seen once. The sequencing input was naive CD4+ T cells from PBMCs. Source of these receptors: a man between 18 and 29 years old in good health. Some clones in this sample may be carry-over from other donors' samples. CDR3s include the opening cysteine and the closing phenylalanine or tryptophan. The D gene is left open where the match is weak. Size values are once, few and many counts, or a class for expanded clones, and some rows have none.

>TRBD1|TRBV5-1|TRBJ2-5|NA
CASSPTGGTETQYF
TGCGCCAGCAGCCCAACAGGGGGAACCGAGACCCAGTACTTC
>NA|TRBV19|TRBJ1-5|few
CASSPAQTGGNQPQHF
TGTGCCAGTAGTCCAGCCCAGACTGGAGGCAATCAGCCCCAGCATTTT
>TRBD1|TRBV6-5|TRBJ1-3|NA
CASSYSDRVTGNTIYF
TGTGCCAGCAGTTACTCCGACAGGGTCACTGGAAACACCATATATTTT
>NA|TRBV2|TRBJ2-7|NA
CASSGAVGSYEQYF
TGTGCCAGCAGTGGGGCAGTCGGCTCCTACGAGCAGTACTTC
>NA|TRBV6-1|TRBJ1-2|NA
CASKNSPRDGYTF
TGTGCCAGCAAAAACTCACCTCGGGATGGCTACACCTTC
>NA|TRBV13|TRBJ2-7|NA
CASSLRFGQIYEQYF
TGTGCCAGCAGCTTAAGGTTTGGACAGATATACGAGCAGTACTTC
>NA|TRBV7-2|TRBJ2-3|once
CATLAGRGTHTQYF
TGTGCCACCTTAGCCGGCCGGGGCACACATACGCAGTATTTT
>NA|TRBV14|TRBJ2-1|once
CASSLRPGGNEQFF
TGTGCCAGCAGCCTCCGGCCAGGCGGCAATGAGCAGTTCTTC
>NA|TRBV11-3|TRBJ2-2|NA
CASSLSSSGELFF
TGTGCCAGCAGCTTGTCTTCCTCCGGGGAGCTGTTTTTT
>TRBD1|TRBV5-6|TRBJ2-7|NA
CASSTYRDRVNEQYF
TGTGCCAGCAGCACTTACCGGGACAGGGTGAACGAGCAGTACTTC
>NA|TRBV20-1|TRBJ1-1|NA
CSALPEVEAFF
TGCAGTGCCCTGCCGGAGGTTGAAGCTTTCTTT
>NA|TRBV10-3|TRBJ2-1|NA
CAISEGVPYNEQFF
TGTGCCATCAGTGAAGGGGTTCCCTACAATGAGCAGTTCTTC
>NA|TRBV5-1|TRBJ2-7|NA
CASSRGTDPSSYEQYF
TGCGCCAGCAGCCGGGGGACAGACCCTAGCTCCTACGAGCAGTACTTC
>NA|TRBV2|TRBJ2-5|NA
CASKTQTRQETQYF
TGTGCCAGCAAGACCCAAACTAGGCAAGAGACCCAGTACTTC
>TRBD2|TRBV4-3|TRBJ2-7|NA
CASSQGREYEQYF
TGCGCCAGCAGCCAAGGGCGGGAGTACGAGCAGTACTTC
>NA|TRBV4-1|TRBJ2-5|NA
CASSQVFRETQYF
TGCGCCAGCAGCCAAGTTTTTCGGGAGACCCAGTACTTC
>NA|TRBV10-3|TRBJ2-7|NA
CAISESGRTYEQYF
TGTGCCATCAGTGAGTCAGGACGCACCTACGAGCAGTACTTC
>NA|TRBV10-3|TRBJ2-7|NA
CAISGRDLSYEQYF
TGTGCCATCAGTGGCAGGGACCTCTCCTACGAGCAGTACTTC
>NA|TRBV5-1|TRBJ2-6|NA
CASSLGGLGVTGANVLTF
TGCGCCAGCAGCCTGGGGGGGCTGGGCGTTACTGGGGCCAACGTCCTGACTTTC
>TRBD1|TRBV5-1|TRBJ2-1|NA
CASSFRQGEPYNEQFF
TGCGCCAGCAGCTTTAGACAGGGGGAACCCTACAATGAGCAGTTCTTC
>TRBD2|TRBV5-1|TRBJ2-2|once
CASSLYASGNTGELFF
TGCGCCAGCAGCTTGTATGCTAGCGGTAACACCGGGGAGCTGTTTTTT
>TRBD1|TRBV5-1|TRBJ1-2|NA
CASSLEGQGYYGYTF
TGCGCCAGCAGCTTGGAGGGACAGGGGTACTATGGCTACACCTTC
>TRBD2|TRBV28|TRBJ2-7|NA
CASVKPGTSSDEQYF
TGTGCCAGCGTCAAGCCGGGGACTAGCAGCGACGAGCAGTACTTC
>TRBD2|TRBV5-4|TRBJ2-1|NA
CASSTGLAGGSYNEQFF
TGTGCCAGCAGCACAGGACTAGCGGGAGGTTCCTACAATGAGCAGTTCTTC
>NA|TRBV29-1|TRBJ1-2|once
CSGLRWGYGYTF
TGCAGCGGCCTTCGATGGGGGTATGGCTACACCTTC
>NA|TRBV5-4|TRBJ1-4|NA
CASSLASGTSNEKLFF
TGTGCCAGCAGCTTGGCCTCGGGGACCTCTAATGAAAAACTGTTTTTT
>NA|TRBV11-2|TRBJ2-1|NA
CASSLDRTADNEQFF
TGTGCCAGCAGCTTAGATCGGACGGCCGACAATGAGCAGTTCTTC
>NA|TRBV7-9|TRBJ2-3|NA
CASSPLRAGGRGADTQYF
TGTGCCAGCAGCCCGCTTCGGGCAGGGGGGAGAGGTGCAGATACGCAGTATTTT
>NA|TRBV5-1|TRBJ2-3|NA
CASSLQALSTDTQYF
TGCGCCAGCAGCCTACAGGCCTTAAGCACAGATACGCAGTATTTT
>NA|TRBV5-1|TRBJ2-4|NA
CASSVIGENIQYF
TGCGCCAGCAGTGTGATTGGGGAAAACATTCAGTACTTC
>TRBD1|TRBV28|TRBJ1-2|NA
CASSKRDRGGDYGYTF
TGTGCCAGCAGTAAACGGGACAGAGGGGGGGACTATGGCTACACCTTC
>NA|TRBV18|TRBJ2-1|NA
CASSSREWVWNEQFF
TGTGCCAGCTCTAGTCGGGAGTGGGTGTGGAATGAGCAGTTCTTC
>TRBD2|TRBV5-1|TRBJ2-2|NA
CASSLLGSGSAGELFF
TGCGCCAGCAGCTTGTTAGGTAGCGGGAGCGCCGGGGAGCTGTTTTTT
>NA|TRBV25-1|TRBJ2-1|NA
CASSEYLSGEQFF
TGTGCCAGCAGTGAATATCTTTCCGGTGAGCAGTTCTTC
>TRBD2|TRBV27|TRBJ2-5|once
CATGLAGRQETQYF
TGTGCCACTGGACTAGCGGGGCGTCAAGAGACCCAGTACTTC
>TRBD1|TRBV6-5|TRBJ2-3|NA
CASSRTGAADTQYF
TGTGCCAGCAGCAGGACAGGGGCGGCAGATACGCAGTATTTT
>TRBD1|TRBV28|TRBJ2-7|NA
CASSPPGQGMWHEQYF
TGTGCCAGCAGTCCCCCCGGACAGGGAATGTGGCACGAGCAGTACTTC
>TRBD1|TRBV6-6|TRBJ1-2|NA
CASSQGQFYGYTF
TGTGCCAGCAGTCAGGGACAGTTCTATGGCTACACCTTC
>NA|TRBV2|TRBJ2-7|NA
CASMRDRSSYEQYF
TGTGCCAGCATGAGGGACCGCAGCTCCTACGAGCAGTACTTC
>NA|TRBV6-1|TRBJ2-7|NA
CASRGTDSYEQYF
TGTGCCAGCCGGGGGACAGACTCCTACGAGCAGTACTTC
>NA|TRBV19|TRBJ2-7|NA
CASSRGPNYEQYF
TGTGCCAGTAGCCGCGGACCCAACTACGAGCAGTACTTC
>TRBD1|TRBV9|TRBJ2-2|NA
CASSDRDRLNSNTGELFF
TGTGCCAGCAGCGACCGGGACAGGCTCAACTCGAACACCGGGGAGCTGTTTTTT
>NA|TRBV6-1|TRBJ1-5|NA
CASSENRGRSNQPQHF
TGTGCCAGCAGTGAAAATCGGGGTCGGAGCAATCAGCCCCAGCATTTT
>NA|TRBV19|TRBJ1-5|NA
CASIPGGRGNQPQHF
TGTGCCAGTATCCCGGGGGGCCGCGGCAATCAGCCCCAGCATTTT
>NA|TRBV30|TRBJ2-7|NA
CAWSVPGAIRVGEQYF
TGTGCCTGGAGTGTACCGGGGGCCATCCGGGTTGGCGAGCAGTACTTC
>NA|TRBV10-3|TRBJ2-5|NA
CAISESMIGTQYF
TGTGCCATCAGTGAGTCGATGATAGGGACCCAGTACTTC
>NA|TRBV7-2|TRBJ2-1|NA
CASSLAIPNEQFF
TGTGCCAGCAGCTTAGCGATTCCCAATGAGCAGTTCTTC
>TRBD1|TRBV9|TRBJ2-5|NA
CASSISPGQQETQYF
TGTGCCAGCAGCATATCACCGGGACAGCAAGAGACCCAGTACTTC
>NA|TRBV10-3|TRBJ1-1|NA
CAITLDSPGAEAFF
TGTGCCATCACTCTAGACAGCCCCGGCGCTGAAGCTTTCTTT
>TRBD1|TRBV6-4|TRBJ1-1|NA
CASSRTGVNTEAFF
TGTGCCAGCAGTAGGACAGGGGTGAACACTGAAGCTTTCTTT
>NA|TRBV5-1|TRBJ2-7|NA
CASRADSYYEQYF
TGCGCCAGCAGAGCGGACAGTTACTACGAGCAGTACTTC
>NA|TRBV19|TRBJ1-1|once
CASSTSTGRTEAFF
TGTGCCAGTAGTACCTCTACAGGGAGAACTGAAGCTTTCTTT
>TRBD2|TRBV29-1|TRBJ2-1|NA
CSAQIAGPYNEQFF
TGCAGCGCCCAAATAGCGGGGCCATACAATGAGCAGTTCTTC